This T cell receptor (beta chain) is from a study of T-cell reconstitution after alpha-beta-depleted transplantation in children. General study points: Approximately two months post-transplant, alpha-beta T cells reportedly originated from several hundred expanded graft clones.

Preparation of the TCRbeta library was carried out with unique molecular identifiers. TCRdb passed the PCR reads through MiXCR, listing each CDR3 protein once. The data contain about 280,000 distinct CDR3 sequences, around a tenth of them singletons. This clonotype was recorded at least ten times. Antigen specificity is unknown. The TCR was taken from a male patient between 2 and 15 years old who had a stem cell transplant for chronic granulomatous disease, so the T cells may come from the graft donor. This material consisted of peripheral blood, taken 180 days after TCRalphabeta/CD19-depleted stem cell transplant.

The CDR3 sequence: CASSPTSTTWSSYNSPLHF. The CDR3 bases are TGTGCCAGCAGCCCTACAAGTACCACCTGGAGCTCCTATAATTCACCCCTCCACTTT. V and J are TRBV11-1 and TRBJ1-6; D call uncertain. This CDR3 comprises 19 residues. The V end lost 5 bases, the J end lost 0 bases, and 20 bases lay between the germline ends. From germline, CDR1 is SGHAT and CDR2 FQDESV (reference sequence). The whole variable domain, remainder taken from reference TRBV11-1 and TRBJ1-6, is EAEVAQSPRYKITEKSQAVAFWCDPISGHATLYWYRQILGQGPELLVQFQDESVVDDSQLPKDRFSAERLKGVDSTLKIQPAELGDSAMYLCASSPTSTTWSSYNSPLHFGNGTRLTVT.